Listed below are T cell receptor beta chains from one sample, sequenced in a study of cytomegalovirus exposure and HLA in healthy donors. Generated by immunoSEQ multiplex PCR, the TCRdb table keeps only in-frame clones and is missing some. This sample's table reports 150,000 to 200,000 clones. What was sequenced was PBMCs. The source of these receptors is a woman aged 18-30 years in good health and CMV-seropositive. Each CDR3 is given with its conserved first and last residue. D genes are given only for firm matches.

v_gene,len,d_gene,j_gene,CDR3nt,CDR3aa
TRBV4-2,16,.,TRBJ2-3,TGTGCCAGCAGACTTGACTTGGGGGGTAGCACAGATACGCAGTATTTT,CASRLDLGGSTDTQYF
TRBV7-8,17,TRBD2,TRBJ2-3,TGTGCCAGCAGCCCCCCAGCCGCGGGAGGTAGGACAGATACGCAGTATTTT,CASSPPAAGGRTDTQYF
TRBV11-2,17,.,TRBJ2-1,TGTGCCAGCAGCTCGGGTAAATCGGAAAAGGCCTACAATGAGCAGTTCTTC,CASSSGKSEKAYNEQFF
TRBV9,16,TRBD2,TRBJ2-7,TGTGCCAGCAGCGTAGCGAGCGGGGGGACAGCCTACGAGCAGTACTTC,CASSVASGGTAYEQYF
TRBV7-2,15,TRBD2,TRBJ2-2,TGTGCCAGCAGCTTAGCGGGGACTATCACCGGGGAGCTGTTTTTT,CASSLAGTITGELFF
TRBV5-1,16,.,TRBJ1-3,TGCGCCAGCAGCTTAATGGGGGCACTCTCTGGAAACACCATATATTTT,CASSLMGALSGNTIYF
TRBV4-1,17,.,TRBJ2-2,TGCGCCAGCAGCCAAGCCTTTCTGCCGGTAAACACCGGGGAGCTGTTTTTT,CASSQAFLPVNTGELFF
TRBV20-1,11,.,TRBJ2-3,TGCAGTGCGGCTACGGGAGATACGCAGTATTTT,CSAATGDTQYF
TRBV9,12,TRBD2,TRBJ2-5,TGTGCCAGCAGCGTGGGGGGGGAGACCCAGTACTTC,CASSVGGETQYF
TRBV6-5,15,TRBD1,TRBJ2-7,TGTGCCAGCAGTTACCTGGGACAGGGACCTCCAGTCCAGTACTTC,CASSYLGQGPPVQYF
TRBV6-6,13,TRBD2,TRBJ2-3,TGTGCCAGCACGGGGGGGCGGTACGATACGCAGTATTTT,CASTGGRYDTQYF
TRBV5-1,14,.,TRBJ2-5,TGCGCCAGCAGCTTGCGTCCCAGCCAAGAGACCCAGTACTTC,CASSLRPSQETQYF
TRBV6-6,13,.,TRBJ1-2,TGTGCCAGCAGCCCAGCGGGGAGGTTAGCCTACACCTTC,CASSPAGRLAYTF
TRBV6-1,13,.,TRBJ1-5,TGTGCCAGCACTAACAGGGACAATCAGCCCCAGCATTTT,CASTNRDNQPQHF
TRBV2,14,.,TRBJ1-1,TGTGCCACGTCGAGGTCCCTCCGAATCCCTGAAGCTTTCTTT,CATSRSLRIPEAFF
TRBV10-3,16,TRBD1,TRBJ2-2,TGTGCCATCAGTACCCCCAGGGGGCGAGACACCGGGGAGCTGTTTTTT,CAISTPRGRDTGELFF
TRBV14,14,.,TRBJ1-2,TGTGCCAGCAGCCAAGGGGGCGCGGACTATGGCTACACCTTC,CASSQGGADYGYTF
TRBV11-2,14,.,TRBJ2-3,TGTGCCAGCAGCTCCCACCCCAGCGCAGATACGCAGTATTTT,CASSSHPSADTQYF
TRBV2,13,.,TRBJ1-5,TGTGCCAGCAGTAGCTCAGGGGACCAGCCCCAGCATTTT,CASSSSGDQPQHF
TRBV6-5,14,TRBD1,TRBJ2-7,TGTGCCAGCAGCCGGACAGGGAACTCCTACGAGCAGTACTTC,CASSRTGNSYEQYF
TRBV4-3,15,TRBD2,TRBJ2-3,TGCGCCAGCAGCCAAGAACTAGCGGGCACAGATACGCAGTATTTT,CASSQELAGTDTQYF
TRBV6-1,13,TRBD1,TRBJ1-1,TGTGCCAGCAGTCGGGACAGGAACACTGAAGCTTTCTTT,CASSRDRNTEAFF
TRBV7-9,14,.,TRBJ1-1,TGTGCCAGCAGATCCACGCTCAGAGGGACTGAAGCTTTCTTT,CASRSTLRGTEAFF
TRBV5-6,16,.,TRBJ1-3,TGTGCCAGCAGCTCCCTTAATTTCGACAGCGGAAACACCATATATTTT,CASSSLNFDSGNTIYF
TRBV30,13,.,TRBJ2-3,TGTGCCTGGACCCTAGGCTCCACAGATACGCAGTATTTT,CAWTLGSTDTQYF
TRBV7-9,13,.,TRBJ2-1,TGTGCCAGCAGCTTAGAGGGGAGGAATGAGCAGTTCTTC,CASSLEGRNEQFF
TRBV4-2,13,.,TRBJ2-1,TGTGCCAGCAGCCCAGTACGCGGCGATGAGCAGTTCTTC,CASSPVRGDEQFF
TRBV27,13,.,TRBJ2-7,TGTGCCAGCACCGGGAACGGCCTCTACGAGCAGTACTTC,CASTGNGLYEQYF
TRBV5-1,15,TRBD1,TRBJ2-1,TGCGCCAGCAGCCCGGGACAGACAAACTACAATGAGCAGTTCTTC,CASSPGQTNYNEQFF
TRBV28,15,.,TRBJ1-5,TGTGCCAGCAGTTTTGGGGACACGTTCAATCAGCCCCAGCATTTT,CASSFGDTFNQPQHF
TRBV7-9,15,.,TRBJ1-1,TGTGCCAGCAGCTTAGGGGCAGCCATGAACACTGAAGCTTTCTTT,CASSLGAAMNTEAFF
TRBV5-1,15,.,TRBJ2-1,TGCGCCAGCAGCCCCGGAGACCGGAAGGACAATGAGCAGTTCTTC,CASSPGDRKDNEQFF
TRBV4-2,13,.,TRBJ1-2,TGTGCCAGCAGCCAAGATCCCGGGAATGGCTACACCTTC,CASSQDPGNGYTF
TRBV19,14,.,TRBJ1-2,TGTGCCAGTAGTAGGGCGACAGAGAAATATGGCTACACCTTC,CASSRATEKYGYTF
TRBV5-6,13,.,TRBJ2-7,TGTGCCAGCAGCCCCTTGGACTACGCCGAGCAGTACTTC,CASSPLDYAEQYF
TRBV6-6,12,.,TRBJ1-1,TGTGCCAGCAGCACAGCGAACACTGAAGCTTTCTTT,CASSTANTEAFF
TRBV12-5,12,TRBD1,TRBJ1-2,TGTGCTAGTGGTTTGGTCGTGACAGGGATTACCTTC,CASGLVVTGITF
TRBV5-1,14,.,TRBJ1-1,TGCGCCAGCAGTCGGGAACAGGGTTACGCTGAAGCTTTCTTT,CASSREQGYAEAFF
TRBV5-1,14,.,TRBJ2-5,TGCGCCAGCAGCTTAGGGGCGGCCGGAGAGACCCAGTACTTC,CASSLGAAGETQYF
TRBV10-3,13,.,TRBJ2-7,TGTGCCACCCATGCGGGACAGAACTACGAGCAGTACTTC,CATHAGQNYEQYF
TRBV4-1,15,TRBD1,TRBJ1-2,TGCGCCAGCAGCCTAATCGGGACAGCTAACTATGGCTACACCTTC,CASSLIGTANYGYTF
TRBV5-6,12,.,TRBJ1-2,TGTGCCAGCAGCTCACAGGTCTATGGCTACACCTTC,CASSSQVYGYTF
TRBV7-9,14,.,TRBJ1-1,TGTGCCAGCAGCTCCCAGGGGAAGAACACTGAAGCTTTCTTT,CASSSQGKNTEAFF
TRBV6-4,15,TRBD2,TRBJ2-2,TGTGCCAGCAGTCCCCAGGGAGGGGATACCGGGGAGCTGTTTTTT,CASSPQGGDTGELFF
TRBV7-9,12,.,TRBJ2-1,TGTGCCAGCAGCTTAGACAGAAATGAGCAGTTCTTC,CASSLDRNEQFF
TRBV9,13,.,TRBJ1-2,TGTGCCAGCAGCGTAAACTGGTTCTATGGCTACACCTTC,CASSVNWFYGYTF
TRBV5-8,15,TRBD1,TRBJ1-4,TGTGCCAGCAGCTTACGACAGGGAGTAATTGAAAAACTGTTTTTT,CASSLRQGVIEKLFF
TRBV5-4,15,.,TRBJ2-1,TGTGCCAGCAGCGACTTCAGGGTGGGTAGGGATGAGCAGTTCTTC,CASSDFRVGRDEQFF
TRBV7-9,14,.,TRBJ1-1,TGTGCCAGCAGCATCGGACAGCAAAACACTGAAGCTTTCTTT,CASSIGQQNTEAFF
TRBV7-7,15,TRBD1,TRBJ2-1,TGTGCCAGCAGCTTAGACGGGACAGGTGGCTTTGAGCAGTTCTTC,CASSLDGTGGFEQFF
TRBV4-2,12,TRBD1,TRBJ1-2,TGTGCCAGCAGCCCCGGGACAGCTAATAGCTCCTTC,CASSPGTANSSF
TRBV30,11,.,TRBJ2-7,TGTGCCTGGACGGGTTCCTACGAGCAGTACTTC,CAWTGSYEQYF
TRBV11-2,16,.,TRBJ2-7,TGTGCCAGCAGCTCCACTTCGGGCCAACGGGGCTACGAGCAGTACTTC,CASSSTSGQRGYEQYF
TRBV14,18,TRBD1,TRBJ1-6,TGTGCCAGCAGCCAAGATTACCGGGGACAGGGTTTCAATTCACCCCTCCACTTT,CASSQDYRGQGFNSPLHF
TRBV11-2,16,TRBD1,TRBJ2-7,TGTGCCAGCAGTAGCCTCCGGACAGGGCTCTCCTACGAGCAGTACTTC,CASSSLRTGLSYEQYF
TRBV6-1,15,TRBD2,TRBJ2-4,TGTGCCAGCAGCCCGACGGGGGGAGGCAAAAACATTCAGTACTTC,CASSPTGGGKNIQYF
TRBV7-2,12,TRBD1,TRBJ1-1,TGTGCCAGCAGCCAGGGACAGGGCAAAGCTTTCTTT,CASSQGQGKAFF